The 18 T cell receptor beta chains below all came from one sample that was sequenced in a study of T-cell memory formation after mild COVID-19. A single record per CDR3 protein comes from TCRdb applying MiXCR to the 5' RACE reads. The sample lists about 100,000 distinct CDR3 sequences; approximately 10% were seen once. The material sequenced was PBMCs or a T cell subset sorted from them (not recorded which). The source of these receptors is a young man who had mild COVID-19 (a few samples of this study predate the infection). Cell type and time point are not known.

This sequence joins TRBV12-3 or TRBV12-4 and TRBJ2-1, with TRBD2 matching over 10 bases. V shed 6 bases and J 3 bases; nucleotides not matched to a gene: 5. This CDR3 region has 15 residues. The CDR3 here is CASSQPSGGYNEQFF. CDR3 sequence (DNA): TGTGCCAGCAGCCAGCCTAGCGGGGGCTACAATGAGCAGTTCTTC.

The chain is built from TRBV27 and TRBJ2-3; D gene ambiguous. Between the trimmed V and J ends, which lost 2 bases and 2 bases, there was a span of 14 bases. Germline loops: CDR1 MNHEY, CDR2 SMNVEV (reference sequence). The CDR3 spans 16 residues. In nucleotides, the CDR3 is TGTGCCAGCAGTTTAGACGTAAGGCAGTACACAGATACGCAGTATTTT. Translated, it gives CASSLDVRQYTDTQYF.

The chain couples TRBV27 to TRBJ2-3; 9 bases match TRBD2. From germline, CDR1 is MNHEY and CDR2 SMNVEV (reference sequence). Trimming removed 0 bases from V and 13 bases from J; junction bases left unmatched: 5. The CDR3 has 13 residues. CDR3 residues: CASSLSMRGGEYF. CDR3 nucleotides: TGTGCCAGCAGTTTATCAATGCGGGGGGGCGAGTATTTT.

DNA of the CDR3: TGTGCCAGCAGTTTAATAGGCCCTAGGTGGACTGAAGCTTTCTTT. This gives the protein CASSLIGPRWTEAFF. This chain joins TRBV27 and TRBJ1-1, with unresolved D. Germline values: CDR1 MNHEY, CDR2 SMNVEV (reference sequence). The CDR3 loop spans 15 amino acids. The V end was cut by 2 bases, the J end by 5 bases, with 15 bases between.

The V call is TRBV7-2, the J call TRBJ2-1; 11 bases are a match to TRBD1. The CDR3 contains 14 residues. From germline, CDR1 is SGHTA and CDR2 FQGNSA. Trimming at V came to 6 bases and at J to 10 bases, leaving 8 bases not matched to a gene. The CDR3 sequence: CASRLGQGVGEQFF. The CDR3, as DNA: TGTGCCAGCAGGTTGGGACAGGGGGTTGGGGAGCAGTTCTTC.

This CDR3 is CASSYSQAGYEQYF. The CDR3, as DNA: TGTGCCAGCAGTTACTCACAGGCAGGCTACGAGCAGTACTTC. The chain carries TRBV6-5 and TRBJ2-7; a weak D match, TRBD1 (5 bases). CDR3 length: 14 amino acids. V was cut by 0 bases and J by 3 bases, with 9 bases left in between. Germline-derived CDR1 and CDR2 are MNHEY and SVGAGI.

This clonotype was seen a handful of times. The chain has TRBV7-9 and TRBJ1-2, with D perhaps matching TRBD1 (5 bases). Germline V CDR1 and CDR2: SEHNR, FQNEAQ (reference sequence). The CDR3 contains 15 residues. Trimming shortened V by 4 bases and J by 3 bases, and 15 bases separated the two germline ends. CDR3 nucleotides: TGTGCCAGCAGCTACCGGGACGGGCAGGACTATGGCTACACCTTC. The encoded protein is CASSYRDGQDYGYTF.

This clonotype was observed many times. This chain joins TRBV5-5 and TRBJ2-7; the D gene is possibly TRBD1 (6 bases). This CDR3 comprises 14 residues. V lost 0 bases and J 3 bases, leaving 10 bases between the germline ends. Germline CDR1 and CDR2: SGHKS and YYEKEE (reference sequence). CDR3 in DNA: TGTGCCAGCAGCTTGGGACAGGCCAACTACGAGCAGTACTTC. Translating it yields CASSLGQANYEQYF.

A remark on this clonotype: Relative to the germline gene, one junction end is altered; a read error may explain this. This rearrangement joins TRBV11-2 to TRBJ2-5, with D maybe TRBD2 (6 bases). The CDR3 is 12 residues long. Germline V gene data show CDR1 as SGHAT and CDR2 as FQNNGV. The CDR3 spells CASSSERESQYF. CDR3 bases: TGTGCCAGCAGCTCCGAACGGGAGAGCCAGTACTTC.

This clonotype was counted a few times. This chain connects TRBV7-9 to TRBJ1-1; unclear D gene. V shed 2 bases and J shed 2 bases, with 12 bases lying between them. The CDR3 has 15 residues. Germline CDR1 reads SEHNR; CDR2 reads FQNEAQ (reference sequence). CDR3 in amino acids: CASSLTATSNTEAFF. DNA of the CDR3: TGTGCCAGCAGCTTAACAGCGACATCCAACACTGAAGCTTTCTTT.

This clonotype was detected many times. The rearrangement uses TRBV7-6 and TRBJ1-3; D gene uncertain. This CDR3 is 15 amino acids long. V was clipped by 4 bases and J by 4 bases, with 14 bases between them. Germline CDR1 is SGHVS and CDR2 is FNYEAQ. The CDR3 is CASSSAKLPGNTIYF. The CDR3 DNA reads as TGTGCCAGCAGCTCCGCCAAGCTCCCAGGAAACACCATATATTTT.

There are many counts of this clonotype. V usage is TRBV29-1 and J usage is TRBJ2-1; D is possibly TRBD1 or TRBD2 (5 bases each). The CDR3 extends over 10 amino acids. Per germline, CDR1 SQVTM and CDR2 ANQGSEA. V lost 3 bases, J lost 9 bases, and 6 bases lay in between. CDR3 in amino acids: CSVERGEQFF. As DNA, the CDR3 is TGCAGCGTTGAGAGGGGTGAGCAGTTCTTC.

The rearrangement joins TRBV7-7 to TRBJ2-7; the D is unclear. V dropped 6 bases and J dropped 7 bases, with 16 bases sitting between them. The CDR3 is made up of 13 amino acids. Germline loops: CDR1 SSHAT, CDR2 FNYEAQ (reference sequence). The CDR3 DNA reads as TGTGCCAGCAGTCCAGGACCTCGTTGGGAGCAGTACTTC. Translated: CASSPGPRWEQYF.

This clonotype was counted at least ten times. This chain links TRBV7-2 with TRBJ2-7; 13 bases match TRBD2. Germline V gene lookup returns CDR1 SGHTA and CDR2 FQGNSA. The V segment lost 1 base and the J segment 2 bases; nucleotides outside the gene matches: 2. This CDR3 region has 16 residues. The CDR3 reads CASSLGGLAGAYEQYV. The CDR3 region has the DNA TGTGCCAGCAGCTTAGGAGGACTAGCGGGAGCCTACGAGCAGTACGTC.

The rearrangement joins TRBV11-2 to TRBJ2-7; TRBD2 is a possible D gene (5 bases). Trimming cost V 7 bases and J 3 bases, with 16 bases left between them. The germline CDR1 and CDR2 sequences are SGHAT and FQNNGV. The CDR3 totals 14 residues. The CDR3 sequence: CASTNHWGDYEQYF. CDR3 DNA: TGTGCCAGCACCAACCATTGGGGAGACTACGAGCAGTACTTC.

This clonotype showed up just a few times. The chain uses TRBV9 and TRBJ2-3, with D maybe TRBD1 (5 bases). This CDR3 comprises 14 residues. The V and J ends lost 0 bases and 5 bases respectively, with 10 bases between them. Germline V CDR1 and CDR2: SGDLS, YYNGEE. DNA of the CDR3: TGTGCCAGCAGCGTAGGACCAGGGTTAGATACGCAGTATTTT. It specifies CASSVGPGLDTQYF.

This chain joins TRBV9 and TRBJ1-5; TRBD1 matches 11 bases. CDR3 length: 15 residues. V dropped 2 bases and J dropped 4; count of bases not matched to a gene: 2. Germline CDR1 is SGDLS and CDR2 is YYNGEE. The CDR3 region has the DNA TGTGCCAGCAGCGTGGGACAGGGGGTTAATCAGCCCCAGCATTTT. Residues: CASSVGQGVNQPQHF. Filled out from reference TRBV9 and TRBJ1-5, the complete variable domain reads DSGVTQTPKHLITATGQRVTLRCSPRSGDLSVYWYQQSLDQGLQFLIQYYNGEERAKGNILERFSAQQFPDLHSELNLSSLELGDSALYFCASSVGQGVNQPQHFGDGTRLSIL.

This clonotype was observed a handful of times. The rearrangement joins TRBV6-5 to TRBJ1-2; possibly TRBD1 for D (5 bases). Trimming removed 5 bases from V and 8 bases from J, with 18 bases in between. Germline values: CDR1 MNHEY, CDR2 SVGAGI. The CDR3 covers 14 residues. CDR3 sequence (DNA): TGTGCCAGCAGTCCCACGCCCGGGGCGTCAGGCTACACCTTC. Translating gives CASSPTPGASGYTF.